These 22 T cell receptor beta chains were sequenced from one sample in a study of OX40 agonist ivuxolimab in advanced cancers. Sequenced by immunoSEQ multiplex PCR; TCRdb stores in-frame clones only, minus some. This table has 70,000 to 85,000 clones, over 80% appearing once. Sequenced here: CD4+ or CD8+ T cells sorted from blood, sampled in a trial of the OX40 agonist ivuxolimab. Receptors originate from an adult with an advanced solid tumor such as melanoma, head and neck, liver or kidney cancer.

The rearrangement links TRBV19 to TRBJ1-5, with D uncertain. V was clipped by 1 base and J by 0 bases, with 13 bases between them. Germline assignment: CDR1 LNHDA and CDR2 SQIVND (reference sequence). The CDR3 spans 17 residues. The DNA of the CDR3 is TGTGCCAGTAGTATAGGCGCAGAGTATTATAGCAATCAGCCCCAGCATTTT. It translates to CASSIGAEYYSNQPQHF.

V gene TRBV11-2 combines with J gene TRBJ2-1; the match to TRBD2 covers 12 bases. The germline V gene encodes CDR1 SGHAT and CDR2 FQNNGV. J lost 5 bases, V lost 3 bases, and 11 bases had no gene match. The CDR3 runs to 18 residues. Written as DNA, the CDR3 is TGTGCCAGCAGCTTTGTACTAGCGGGGGGCCAGGAAAACAATGAGCAGTTCTTC. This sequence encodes CASSFVLAGGQENNEQFF.

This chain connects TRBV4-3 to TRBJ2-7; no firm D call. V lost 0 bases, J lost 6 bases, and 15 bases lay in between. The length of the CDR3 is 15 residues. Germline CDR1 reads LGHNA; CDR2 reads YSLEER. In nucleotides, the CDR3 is TGCGCCAGCAGCCAAGATACAGTGGAATGGGGCGAGCAGTACTTC. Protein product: CASSQDTVEWGEQYF.

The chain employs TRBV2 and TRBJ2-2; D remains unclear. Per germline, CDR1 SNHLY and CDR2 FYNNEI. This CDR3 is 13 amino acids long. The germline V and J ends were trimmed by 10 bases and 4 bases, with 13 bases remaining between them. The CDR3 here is CAIRRPSTGELFF. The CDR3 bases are TGTGCCATAAGGAGACCGAGCACCGGGGAGCTGTTTTTT.

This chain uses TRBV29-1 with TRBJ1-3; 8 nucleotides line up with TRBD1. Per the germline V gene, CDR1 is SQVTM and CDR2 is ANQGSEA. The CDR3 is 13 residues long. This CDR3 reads CSGGTGEGNTIYF. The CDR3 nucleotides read TGCAGTGGGGGGACAGGAGAAGGAAACACCATATATTTT.

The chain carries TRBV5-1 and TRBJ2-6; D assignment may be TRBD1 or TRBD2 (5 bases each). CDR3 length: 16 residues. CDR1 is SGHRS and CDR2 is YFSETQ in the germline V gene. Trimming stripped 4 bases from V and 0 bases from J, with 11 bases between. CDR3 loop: CASSPGTASGANVLTF. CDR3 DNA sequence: TGCGCCAGCAGCCCCGGGACCGCCTCTGGGGCCAACGTCCTGACTTTC.

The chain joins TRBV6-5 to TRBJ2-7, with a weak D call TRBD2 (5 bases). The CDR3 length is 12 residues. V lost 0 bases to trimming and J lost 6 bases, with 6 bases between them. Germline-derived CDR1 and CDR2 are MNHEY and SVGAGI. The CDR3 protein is CASSYSGGEQYF. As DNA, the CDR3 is TGTGCCAGCAGTTACTCCGGAGGCGAGCAGTACTTC.

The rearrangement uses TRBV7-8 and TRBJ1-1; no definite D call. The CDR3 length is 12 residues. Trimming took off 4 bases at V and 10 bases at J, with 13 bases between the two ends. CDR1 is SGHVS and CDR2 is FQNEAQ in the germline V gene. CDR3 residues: CASSSDGYGAFF. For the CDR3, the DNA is TGTGCCAGCAGCTCAGATGGGTACGGAGCTTTCTTT.

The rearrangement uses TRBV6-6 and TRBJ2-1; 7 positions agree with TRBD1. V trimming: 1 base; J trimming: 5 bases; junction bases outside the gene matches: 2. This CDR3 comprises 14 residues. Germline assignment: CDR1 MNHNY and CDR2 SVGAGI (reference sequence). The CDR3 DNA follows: TGTGCCAGCAGTTACTACAGGGGAGACAATGAGCAGTTCTTC. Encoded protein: CASSYYRGDNEQFF.

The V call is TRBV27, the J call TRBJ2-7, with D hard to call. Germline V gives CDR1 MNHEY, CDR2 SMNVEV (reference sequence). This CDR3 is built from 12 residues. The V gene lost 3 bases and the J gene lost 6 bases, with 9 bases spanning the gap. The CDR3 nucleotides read TGTGCCAGCAGTTTGGTGCCAGGCGAGCAGTACTTC. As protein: CASSLVPGEQYF.

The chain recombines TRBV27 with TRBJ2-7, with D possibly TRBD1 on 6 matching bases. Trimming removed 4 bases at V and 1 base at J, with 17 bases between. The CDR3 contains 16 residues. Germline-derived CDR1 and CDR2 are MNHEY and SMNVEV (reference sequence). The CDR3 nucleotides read TGTGCCAGCAGTTCGACGTTCGGGACATTATCCTACGAGCAGTACTTC. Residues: CASSSTFGTLSYEQYF.

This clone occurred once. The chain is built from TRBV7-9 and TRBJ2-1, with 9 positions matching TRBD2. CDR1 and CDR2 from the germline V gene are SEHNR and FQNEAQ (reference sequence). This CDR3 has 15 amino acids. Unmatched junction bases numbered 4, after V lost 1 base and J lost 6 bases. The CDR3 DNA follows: TGTGCCAGCAGCTTAGGGCTAGCGGGACTCAATGAGCAGTTCTTC. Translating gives CASSLGLAGLNEQFF.

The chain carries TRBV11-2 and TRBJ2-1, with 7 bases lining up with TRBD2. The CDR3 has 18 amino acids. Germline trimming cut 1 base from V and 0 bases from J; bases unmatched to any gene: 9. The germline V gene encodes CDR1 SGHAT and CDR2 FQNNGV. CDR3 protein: CASSLARGTTSSYNEQFF. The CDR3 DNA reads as TGTGCCAGCAGCTTAGCCCGGGGGACTACCAGCTCCTACAATGAGCAGTTCTTC. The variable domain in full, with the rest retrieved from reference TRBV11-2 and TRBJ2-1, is EAGVAQSPRYKIIEKRQSVAFWCNPISGHATLYWYQQILGQGPKLLIQFQNNGVVDDSQLPKDRFSAERLKGVDSTLKIQPAKLEDSAVYLCASSLARGTTSSYNEQFFGPGTRLTVL.

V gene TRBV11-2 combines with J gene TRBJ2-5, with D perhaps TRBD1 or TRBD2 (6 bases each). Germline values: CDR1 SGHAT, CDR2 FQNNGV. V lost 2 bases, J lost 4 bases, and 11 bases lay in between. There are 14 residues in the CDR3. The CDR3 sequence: CASSLQGGIETQYF. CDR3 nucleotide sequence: TGTGCCAGCAGCTTACAAGGGGGGATAGAGACCCAGTACTTC.

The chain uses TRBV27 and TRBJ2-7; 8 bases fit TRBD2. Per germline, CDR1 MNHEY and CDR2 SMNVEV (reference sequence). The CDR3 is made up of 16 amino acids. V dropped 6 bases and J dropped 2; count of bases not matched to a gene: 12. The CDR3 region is CASSPGSGGAAYEQYF. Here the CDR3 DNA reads TGTGCCAGCAGCCCGGGGTCGGGGGGGGCCGCCTACGAGCAGTACTTC.

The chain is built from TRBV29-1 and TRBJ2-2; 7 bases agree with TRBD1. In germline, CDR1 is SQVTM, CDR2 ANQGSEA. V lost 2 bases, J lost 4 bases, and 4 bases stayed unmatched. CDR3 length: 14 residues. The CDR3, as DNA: TGCAGCGTTGAAAGAGGGGGCACCACCGGGGAGCTGTTTTTT. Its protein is CSVERGGTTGELFF.

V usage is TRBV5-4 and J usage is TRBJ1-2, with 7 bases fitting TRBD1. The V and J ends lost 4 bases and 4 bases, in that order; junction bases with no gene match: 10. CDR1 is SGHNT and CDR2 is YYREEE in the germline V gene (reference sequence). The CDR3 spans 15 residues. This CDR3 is CASSPGSTGIYGYTF. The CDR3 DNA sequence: TGTGCCAGCAGCCCCGGCTCGACAGGGATCTATGGCTACACCTTC.

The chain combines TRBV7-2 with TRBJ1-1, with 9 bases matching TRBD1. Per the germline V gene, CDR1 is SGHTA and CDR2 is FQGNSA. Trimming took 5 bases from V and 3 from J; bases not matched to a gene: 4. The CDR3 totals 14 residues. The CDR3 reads CASSLGQGDTEAFF. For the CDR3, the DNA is TGTGCCAGCAGCCTGGGACAGGGTGACACTGAAGCTTTCTTT.

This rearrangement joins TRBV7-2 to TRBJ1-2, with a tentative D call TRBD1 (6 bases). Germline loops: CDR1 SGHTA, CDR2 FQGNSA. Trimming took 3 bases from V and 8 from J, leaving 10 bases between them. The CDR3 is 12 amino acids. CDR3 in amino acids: CASSLGGWGYTF. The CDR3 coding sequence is TGTGCCAGCAGCTTGGGGGGCTGGGGCTACACCTTC.

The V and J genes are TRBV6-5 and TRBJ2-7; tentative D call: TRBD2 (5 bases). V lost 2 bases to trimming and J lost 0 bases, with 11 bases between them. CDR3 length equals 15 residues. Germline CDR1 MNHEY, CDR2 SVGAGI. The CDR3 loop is CASSYGSEFSYEQYF. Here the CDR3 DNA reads TGTGCCAGCAGTTACGGGAGCGAATTCTCCTACGAGCAGTACTTC.

The CDR3: CASSLAPGDYGNTIYF. CDR3 DNA sequence: TGCGCCAGCAGCTTGGCCCCAGGGGATTATGGAAACACCATATATTTT. V usage is TRBV5-1 and J usage is TRBJ1-3; possible D gene TRBD1, 6 bases. The CDR3 covers 16 residues. Trimming cost V 0 bases and J 3 bases, with 13 bases left between them. The germline gives CDR1 SGHRS, CDR2 YFSETQ.

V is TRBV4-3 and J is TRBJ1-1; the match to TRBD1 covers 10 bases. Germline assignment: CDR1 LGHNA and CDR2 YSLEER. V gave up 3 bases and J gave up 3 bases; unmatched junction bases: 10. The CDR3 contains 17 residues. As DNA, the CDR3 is TGCGCCAGCAGCCACTTCGGACAGGGGGGAAAGGACACTGAAGCTTTCTTT. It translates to CASSHFGQGGKDTEAFF.